The clone carrying this T cell receptor (beta chain) was detected ten times or more. Its antigen is currently unknown. The authors amplified TCR beta CDR3 regions from RNA transcripts. First-round RT-PCR used HTBI primers; second-round multiplex PCR followed. TCRdb itself ran the multiplex PCR reads through MiXCR, one entry per CDR3 protein. The profile shows fewer than 600,000 distinct CDR3 sequences, approximately 14% of them singletons. Enrollment excluded any patients with other autoimmune diseases, uncontrolled infections, pregnancy or lactation. From fresh peripheral blood, 10 ml in volume, the PBMCs were obtained. This sample was taken from a study of Graves' ophthalmopathy and Graves' hyperthyroidism. In the study overall: Peripheral blood sampling preceded any treatment and occurred at initial diagnosis. Overall study results and limits: A majority of expanded thyroid clonotypes exceeding 0.001 frequency were likewise present in blood.

V lost 2 bases and J lost 2, with 13 bases in between. This CDR3 has 15 residues. Germline V CDR1 and CDR2: LNHNV, YYDKDF (reference sequence). The source of this sequence is a woman aged 30 to 39 with Graves' ophthalmopathy. V usage is TRBV15 and J usage is TRBJ2-7; D might be TRBD1 or TRBD2, each matching 5 bases. Sequenced input: blood. CDR3 coding DNA: TGTGCCACCAGCAGATCGACCGGGACCCCCTACGAGCAGTACTTC. It encodes CATSRSTGTPYEQYF.